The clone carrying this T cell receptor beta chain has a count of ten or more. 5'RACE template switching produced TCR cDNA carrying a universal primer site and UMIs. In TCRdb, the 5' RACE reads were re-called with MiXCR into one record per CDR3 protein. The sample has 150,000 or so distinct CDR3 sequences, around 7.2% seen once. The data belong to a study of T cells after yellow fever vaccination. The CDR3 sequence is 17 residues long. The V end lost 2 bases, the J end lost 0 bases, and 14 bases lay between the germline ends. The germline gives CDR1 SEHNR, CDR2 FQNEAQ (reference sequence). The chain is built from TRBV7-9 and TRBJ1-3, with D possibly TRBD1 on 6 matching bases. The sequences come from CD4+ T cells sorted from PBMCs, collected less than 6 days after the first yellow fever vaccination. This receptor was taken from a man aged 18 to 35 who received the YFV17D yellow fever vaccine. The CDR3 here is CASSLNTGTNSGNTIYF. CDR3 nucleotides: TGTGCCAGCAGCTTAAATACAGGGACCAACTCTGGAAACACCATATATTTT. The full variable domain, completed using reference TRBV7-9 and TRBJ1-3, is DTGVSQNPRHKITKRGQNVTFRCDPISEHNRLYWYRQTLGQGPEFLTYFQNEAQLEKSRLLSDRFSAERPKGSFSTLEIQRTEQGDSAMYLCASSLNTGTNSGNTIYFGEGSWLTVV.